This paragraph reports one TCR beta chain. Its antigen is as yet unknown. Produced via immunoSEQ multiplex PCR; TCRdb's table is partial and in-frame only. The sample includes about 33,000 clones, 80% to 90% of them seen just once. Germline loops: CDR1 SGHAT, CDR2 FQDESV (reference sequence). This CDR3 is 15 amino acids long. V dropped 8 bases and J dropped 5 bases, with 18 bases sitting between them. The source of the sample is a study of a mutant IDH1 vaccine in newly diagnosed glioma. Across the whole study: Earlier care involved radiotherapy, temozolomide, or both, and the majority received both. Findings and limits, study-wide: Altogether, around 95% of patients exhibited vaccine-induced immune responses.

Documented time point: baseline, week 1 (first vaccination visit). Specified treatment: pre-vaccination baseline after standard-of-care therapy. The gene calls are TRBV11-1 and TRBJ1-4; possible D gene TRBD1, 6 bases. The sequence was obtained from a woman in her 40s with glioma. The material sequenced was PBMCs, taken from a glioma patient treated with radiotherapy, temozolomide or both. In DNA, the CDR3 is TGTGCCAGCCGTTCCGGGACAACTGAAAATGAAAAACTGTTTTTT. Encoded protein: CASRSGTTENEKLFF.